This T cell receptor (beta chain) was obtained from a study of blood T cell repertoires in COVID-19. Looking at the study overall: The study drew acute and convalescent COVID-19 samples from the United States, Italy and Spain. In each case, the material was cDNA or gDNA derived from T cells, B-cell-depleted T cells, or PBMCs.

Per the germline V gene, CDR1 is SNHLY and CDR2 is FYNNEI. The CDR3 totals 18 residues. The ends lost 0 bases at V and 0 bases at J; junction bases unmatched: 6. Followed over time, Seattle patients had been enrolled while infection was active. Methods used by the authors: Amplification of reference gene primers provided the estimated nucleated cell counts. TCRdb's table, derived via immunoSEQ multiplex PCR, lists solely in-frame clones and lacks some. Clonal size and the V and J genes are those of that table, whereas D and trimming came from the DNA. The table includes 200,000 to 250,000 clones, 90% detected once.

The receptor was derived from a man aged 30-40 years with COVID-19, enrolled during active disease. The chain uses TRBV2 and TRBJ1-5; 9 bases align to TRBD1. The specimen sequenced was peripheral blood. This CDR3 reads CASSEAGQGSYSNQPQHF. The CDR3, as DNA: TGTGCCAGCAGTGAAGCCGGACAGGGGTCTTATAGCAATCAGCCCCAGCATTTT.